A selection of T cell receptor beta chains follows, all from one sample in a study of spatial heterogeneity in lung cancer. TCRdb analysed the 5' RACE reads with MiXCR anew, one entry per CDR3 protein. The data show about 85,000 distinct CDR3 sequences, approximately 20% seen once. The sequenced sample was PBMCs, obtained at surgery. The receptors stem from a male donor with early-stage non-small cell lung cancer. Both conserved end residues are part of each CDR3. The order of the fields is clone size, CDR3 length, J gene, V gene, D gene, CDR3 protein, CDR3 DNA. A D gene is named only where the DNA matches it firmly. Some rows have no size entry. The others give once, few or many, or a class for an expanded clone.

few	15	TRBJ1-1	TRBV4-3	.	CASSLTTALNTEAFF	TGCGCCAGCAGCCTGACGACCGCTTTGAACACTGAAGCTTTCTTT
many	13	TRBJ1-1	TRBV12-3/TRBV12-4	.	CASSRTENTEAFF	TGTGCCAGCAGTCGCACAGAGAACACTGAAGCTTTCTTT
.	16	TRBJ2-3	TRBV5-1	.	CASSLSGGGRADTQYF	TGCGCCAGCAGCTTGTCGGGTGGGGGCCGGGCAGATACGCAGTATTTT
few	16	TRBJ1-1	TRBV6-5	TRBD1	CASSYAGDRGPPEAFF	TGTGCCAGCAGTTACGCCGGGGACAGGGGGCCCCCTGAAGCTTTCTTT
many	13	TRBJ2-2	TRBV12-3/TRBV12-4	.	CASSRQVAGELFF	TGTGCCAGCAGCCGACAGGTTGCCGGGGAGCTGTTTTTT
.	14	TRBJ2-7	TRBV20-1	TRBD2	CSARQAGGPYEQYF	TGCAGTGCTAGGCAAGCGGGAGGACCCTACGAGCAGTACTTC
.	14	TRBJ2-1	TRBV29-1	.	CSVERDSSYNEQFF	TGCAGCGTTGAGCGGGATAGCTCCTACAATGAGCAGTTCTTC
few	15	TRBJ1-5	TRBV19	TRBD1	CATEALTGTNQPQHF	TGTGCCACAGAAGCCCTGACAGGGACGAATCAGCCCCAGCATTTT
.	13	TRBJ2-7	TRBV15	.	CARGKQGSYEQYF	TGTGCCAGGGGGAAACAGGGCTCCTACGAGCAGTACTTC
few	15	TRBJ2-7	TRBV4-2	TRBD2	CASSLTSGATYEQYF	TGTGCCAGCAGTCTGACTAGCGGGGCAACCTACGAGCAGTACTTC
.	15	TRBJ2-7	TRBV27	TRBD1	CATGSRTGVSYEQYF	TGTGCCACAGGCTCCCGGACAGGGGTTTCCTACGAGCAGTACTTC
.	15	TRBJ1-4	TRBV27	.	CASSFGRTYNEKLFF	TGTGCCAGCAGTTTTGGAAGGACCTATAATGAAAAACTGTTTTTT
once	14	TRBJ2-5	TRBV2	.	CASSERGHQETQYF	TGTGCCAGCAGTGAAAGGGGCCACCAAGAGACCCAGTACTTC
many	14	TRBJ1-2	TRBV29-1	.	CSVPQGQPPFGYTF	TGCAGCGTTCCCCAAGGACAGCCTCCCTTTGGCTACACCTTC
.	14	TRBJ1-5	TRBV12-5	.	CASVQGGSNQPQHF	TGTGCTAGTGTCCAGGGAGGGAGCAATCAGCCCCAGCATTTT
few	16	TRBJ1-1	TRBV7-2	.	CASSLVRGGPRTEAFF	TGTGCCAGCAGCTTAGTCCGAGGGGGGCCGAGGACTGAAGCTTTCTTT
few	14	TRBJ2-7	TRBV2	.	CANAQGYDPYEQYF	TGTGCCAACGCACAGGGATACGACCCCTACGAGCAGTACTTC
.	13	TRBJ2-5	TRBV20-1	TRBD2	CSATALAKETQYF	TGCAGTGCTACGGCACTAGCGAAAGAGACCCAGTACTTC
.	14	TRBJ2-3	TRBV29-1	.	CSVVRGAPTDTQYF	TGCAGCGTTGTACGGGGGGCCCCCACAGATACGCAGTATTTT
few	15	TRBJ2-3	TRBV7-2	.	CASSRDGLNTDTQYF	TGTGCCAGCAGCCGCGACGGACTTAACACAGATACGCAGTATTTT
.	15	TRBJ1-1	TRBV3-1	.	CASSQDRQMNTEAFF	TGTGCCAGCAGCCAAGATAGGCAAATGAACACTGAAGCTTTCTTT
.	14	TRBJ1-1	TRBV2	.	CASSETQMNTEAFF	TGTGCCAGCAGTGAAACACAGATGAACACTGAAGCTTTCTTT
once	16	TRBJ1-6	TRBV20-1	TRBD1	CSARRIDRDRNSPLHF	TGCAGTGCTAGACGAATCGACAGGGATCGAAATTCACCCCTCCACTTT
.	17	TRBJ2-1	TRBV6-5	TRBD2	CASSYSPASGVYNEQFF	TGTGCCAGCAGTTACTCGCCGGCTAGCGGAGTATACAATGAGCAGTTCTTC
few	15	TRBJ1-1	TRBV18	.	CASSPQGSRDTEAFF	TGTGCCAGCTCCCCTCAGGGTAGTAGGGACACTGAAGCTTTCTTT
.	15	TRBJ1-6	TRBV28	TRBD1	CASSPRQGDNSPLHF	TGTGCCAGCAGCCCCCGTCAGGGGGATAATTCACCCCTCCACTTT
many	13	TRBJ2-1	TRBV12-3/TRBV12-4	.	CASNTAGYNEQFF	TGTGCCAGCAACACGGCAGGGTATAATGAGCAGTTCTTC
few	16	TRBJ2-5	TRBV28	TRBD1	CASSFIPATGKETQYF	TGTGCCAGCAGCTTTATTCCCGCGACAGGGAAAGAGACCCAGTACTTC
many	15	TRBJ2-3	TRBV12-3/TRBV12-4	.	CASSHLGAGEVTQYF	TGTGCCAGCAGCCACCTGGGGGCAGGGGAGGTTACGCAGTATTTT
few	15	TRBJ2-7	TRBV11-3	.	CASSYGKLTNYEQYF	TGTGCCAGCAGCTATGGCAAATTAACTAACTACGAGCAGTACTTC
.	14	TRBJ2-1	TRBV10-1	TRBD2	CASRPRAGDNEQFF	TGCGCCAGCAGACCCAGGGCGGGAGACAATGAGCAGTTCTTC
.	14	TRBJ2-7	TRBV10-3	.	CAISEGGGAVEQYF	TGTGCCATCAGTGAAGGGGGAGGGGCTGTTGAGCAGTACTTC
.	17	TRBJ2-7	TRBV28	TRBD2	CASSPWDSGRAAHEQYF	TGTGCCAGCAGCCCTTGGGATAGCGGGAGGGCCGCTCACGAGCAGTACTTC
few	14	TRBJ2-7	TRBV20-1	TRBD1	CSASRTGDSYEQYF	TGCAGTGCTAGCCGGACAGGGGATTCCTACGAGCAGTACTTC
few	14	TRBJ1-5	TRBV28	.	CATSDVYSNQPQHF	TGTGCCACCTCAGATGTATATAGCAATCAGCCCCAGCATTTT